This T cell receptor (beta chain) emerged from a study of CD8+ T cells in alopecia areata (dated by TCRdb to the late 2010s). Regarding the research as a whole: Treated patients were enrolled in an open-label pilot trial of oral tofacitinib, 5 to 10 mg twice daily, for moderate-to-severe alopecia areata. In both human patients and the C3H/HeJ mouse model, the study applied high-throughput TCRbeta sequencing to look at T cell clonal expansion in alopecia areata. In humans, TCRbeta sequencing was performed on scalp tissue and on sorted CD4+ and CD8+ peripheral blood T cells from healthy controls and from patients with patchy or totalis/universalis alopecia areata. Patients received tofacitinib for 6 to 18 months and were then followed off drug for 6 months to check for delayed response and recurrence. Scalp clonality was compared across normal scalp (n=4), patchy alopecia areata scalp (n=8), and alopecia totalis/universalis scalp (n=8). Tofacitinib-treated patients had biopsies at baseline and at 4 and 24 weeks of treatment, with a later scalp biopsy in several patients. The RNA source kit depended on sample type: the PAXgene miRNA kit for fixed scalp, the miRNeasy kit for PBMCs, and the RNeasy kit for mouse skin. immunoSEQ multiplex PCR using 35 Vbeta forward primers and 13 Jbeta reverse primers was used to amplify TCRbeta CDR3 regions. Broader findings and caveats from the paper: Shared TCR sequences between patients were less evident than in mice, which may be partly attributable to HLA diversity in the patient population. Higher clonality and more expanded CD8+ clones were observed in lesional scalp than in normal scalp, particularly in alopecia totalis/universalis, a finding suggestive of antigenic drive. Unlike mouse skin, where gammadelta T cells dominate, normal human skin contains resident alphabeta T cells that get sequenced too, which complicates analysis of the scalp TCR repertoire.

This clone was seen only a few times. Its antigen is unknown. No much larger clone exists at a distance of one base, and base qualities are not known. Interpreted using the paper, the time point label stands for: baseline before oral tofacitinib. Lesional scalp punch biopsies and peripheral blood were collected from alopecia areata patients. PBMCs were isolated by density centrifugation and stained for CD3, CD4 and CD8, after which CD4+ and CD8+ T cells were sorted on a FACSAria. Libraries were built with the immunoSEQ multiplex PCR assay. For TCR sequencing, RNA was extracted from every sample and reverse transcribed into cDNA to serve as template. SuperScript III was used for first-strand cDNA synthesis, primed with a 2:1 mix of oligo-dT and random hexamers. A synthetic immune receptor repertoire was used to assess amplification bias, and residual bias was removed computationally. Per the original workflow: Raw reads were preprocessed to remove errors, and CDR3 was defined according to IMGT conventions as the region from the conserved cysteine to phenylalanine. Clonality was calculated as 1 minus Shannon entropy normalized by log2 of the number of productive unique TCRs. Whether each scalp clone was CD4 or CD8 was inferred by checking scalp TCRbeta sequences against the CD4 and CD8 repertoires from sorted blood. Not all clones reach the TCRdb copy of this immuneACCESS table, which keeps in-frame sequences only. Checked studies attribute under half of the gap to unresolved V genes and leave the rest unexplained. D and trimming were read from the DNA, whereas the V and J calls and clone size are those reported in that table. Counted in this sample were 140,000 or so clones; 40% to 55% of them appeared once. 0.85% to 1% of the sample is held by the ten biggest clonotypes.

This sequence originates from a human donor with alopecia areata. Source: CD4+ T cells sorted from blood, taken at week 0.

The bases are TGTGCCAGCCAGCCCATGATCGGCTCTGGAAACACCATATATTTT. This codes for CASQPMIGSGNTIYF. The sequence is built from TRBV7-9 and TRBJ1-3, with no D gene named confidently. V is reduced by 8 bases and J by 0 bases, leaving a spacing of 14 bases between them. CDR1 and CDR2, per the germline V gene (reference sequence), are SEHNR and FQNEAQ. The CDR3 numbers 15 residues from cysteine through phenylalanine. Left in the record is the CDR3 DNA by itself, 45 bases read in frame from the first base.